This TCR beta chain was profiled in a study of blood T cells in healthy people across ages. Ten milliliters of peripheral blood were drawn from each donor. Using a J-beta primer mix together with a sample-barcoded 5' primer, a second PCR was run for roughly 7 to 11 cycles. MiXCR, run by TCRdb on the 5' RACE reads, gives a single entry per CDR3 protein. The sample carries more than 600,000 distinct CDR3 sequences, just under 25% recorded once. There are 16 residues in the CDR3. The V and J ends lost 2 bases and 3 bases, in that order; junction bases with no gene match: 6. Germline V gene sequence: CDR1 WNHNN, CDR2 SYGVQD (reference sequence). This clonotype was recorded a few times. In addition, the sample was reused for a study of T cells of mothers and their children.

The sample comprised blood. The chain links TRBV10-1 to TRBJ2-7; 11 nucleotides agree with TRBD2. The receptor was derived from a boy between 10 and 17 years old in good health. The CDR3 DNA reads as TGCGCCAGCAGTGAGGCAACCCTAGCGGGAGGCTACGAGCAGTACTTC. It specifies CASSEATLAGGYEQYF.